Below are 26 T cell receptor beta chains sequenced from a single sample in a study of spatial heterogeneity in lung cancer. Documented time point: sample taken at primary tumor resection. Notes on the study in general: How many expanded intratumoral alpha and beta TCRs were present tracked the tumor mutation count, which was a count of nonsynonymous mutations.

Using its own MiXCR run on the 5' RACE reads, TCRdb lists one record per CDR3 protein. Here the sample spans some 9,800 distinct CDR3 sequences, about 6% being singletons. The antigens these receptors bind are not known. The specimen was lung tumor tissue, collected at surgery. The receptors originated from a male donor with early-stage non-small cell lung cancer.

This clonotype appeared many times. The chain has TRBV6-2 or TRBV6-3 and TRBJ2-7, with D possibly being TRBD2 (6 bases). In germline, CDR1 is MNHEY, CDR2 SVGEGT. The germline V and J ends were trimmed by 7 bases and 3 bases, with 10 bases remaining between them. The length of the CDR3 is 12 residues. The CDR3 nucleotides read TGTGCCAGCACCTCCGGGGGCTACGAGCAGTACGTC. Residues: CASTSGGYEQYV.

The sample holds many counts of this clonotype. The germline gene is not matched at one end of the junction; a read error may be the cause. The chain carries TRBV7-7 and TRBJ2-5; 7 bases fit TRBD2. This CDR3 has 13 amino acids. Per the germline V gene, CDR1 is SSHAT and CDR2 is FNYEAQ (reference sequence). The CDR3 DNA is TGTGCTAGCAGCTCGGGGGGAGGAGAGACCCAGTACTTC. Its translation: CASSSGGGETQYF.

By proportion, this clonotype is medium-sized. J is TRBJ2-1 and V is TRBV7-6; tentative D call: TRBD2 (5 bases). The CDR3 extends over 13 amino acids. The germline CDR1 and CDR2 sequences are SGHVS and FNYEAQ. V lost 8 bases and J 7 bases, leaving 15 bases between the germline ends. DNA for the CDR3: TGTGCCAGCTCCGGGCTAGCTCAGAATGAGCAGTTCTTC. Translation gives CASSGLAQNEQFF.

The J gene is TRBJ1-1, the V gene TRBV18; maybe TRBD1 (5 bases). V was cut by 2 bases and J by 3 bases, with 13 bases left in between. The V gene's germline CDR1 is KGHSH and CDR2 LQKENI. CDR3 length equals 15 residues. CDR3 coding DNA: TGTGCCAGCTCACCATCTATAGGGGCCGACACTGAAGCTTTCTTT. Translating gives CASSPSIGADTEAFF.

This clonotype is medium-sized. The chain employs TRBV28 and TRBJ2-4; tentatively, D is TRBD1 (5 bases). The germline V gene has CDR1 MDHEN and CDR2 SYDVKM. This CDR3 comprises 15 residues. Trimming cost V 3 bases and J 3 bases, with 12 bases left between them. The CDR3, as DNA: TGTGCCAGCAGTTTTTCAGGGTCCGGCAAAAACATTCAGTACTTC. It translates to CASSFSGSGKNIQYF.

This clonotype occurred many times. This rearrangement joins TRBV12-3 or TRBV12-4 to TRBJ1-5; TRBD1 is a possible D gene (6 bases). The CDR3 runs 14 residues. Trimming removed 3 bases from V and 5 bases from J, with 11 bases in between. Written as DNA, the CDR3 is TGTGCCAGCAGTTTCGGGGGGGCCGATCAGCCCCAGCATTTT. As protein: CASSFGGADQPQHF.

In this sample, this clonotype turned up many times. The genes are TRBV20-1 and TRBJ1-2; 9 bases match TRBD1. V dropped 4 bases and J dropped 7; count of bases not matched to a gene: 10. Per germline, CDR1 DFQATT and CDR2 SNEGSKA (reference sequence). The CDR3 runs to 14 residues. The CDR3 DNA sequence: TGCAGTGCTATTTGGGGGACAGGGCTCAGTGGCTACACCTTC. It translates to CSAIWGTGLSGYTF.

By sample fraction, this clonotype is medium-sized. The CDR3 sequence is CASSVVRTAGYTF. CDR3 nucleotide sequence: TGTGCCAGCAGCGTAGTGCGGACGGCCGGCTACACCTTC. The chain is built from TRBV9 and TRBJ1-2, with no clear D. V lost 0 bases and J 8 bases, leaving 11 bases between the germline ends. This CDR3 spans 13 amino acids. In germline, CDR1 is SGDLS, CDR2 YYNGEE.

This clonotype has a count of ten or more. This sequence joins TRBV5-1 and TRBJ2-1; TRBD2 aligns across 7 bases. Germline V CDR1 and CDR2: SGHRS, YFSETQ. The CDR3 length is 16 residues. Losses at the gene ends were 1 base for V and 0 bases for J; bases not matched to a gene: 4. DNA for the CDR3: TGCGCCAGCAGCTTGCGGGGGGAGAGCTCCTACAATGAGCAGTTCTTC. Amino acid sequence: CASSLRGESSYNEQFF. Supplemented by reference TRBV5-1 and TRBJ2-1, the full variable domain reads KAGVTQTPRYLIKTRGQQVTLSCSPISGHRSVSWYQQTPGQGLQFLFEYFSETQRNKGNFPGRFSGRQFSNSRSEMNVSTLELGDSALYLCASSLRGESSYNEQFFGPGTRLTVL.

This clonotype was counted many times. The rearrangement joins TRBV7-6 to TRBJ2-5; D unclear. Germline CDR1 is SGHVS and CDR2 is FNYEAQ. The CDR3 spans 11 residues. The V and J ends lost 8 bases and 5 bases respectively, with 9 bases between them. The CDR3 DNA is TGTGCCAGCGGGCAGTCTGAGACCCAGTACTTC. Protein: CASGQSETQYF.

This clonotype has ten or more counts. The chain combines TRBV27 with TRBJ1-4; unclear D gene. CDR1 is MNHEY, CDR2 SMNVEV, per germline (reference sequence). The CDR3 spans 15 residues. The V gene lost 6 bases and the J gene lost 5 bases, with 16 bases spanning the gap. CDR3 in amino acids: CASRSAPGRNEKLFF. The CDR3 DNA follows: TGTGCCAGCAGGTCCGCCCCGGGTCGGAATGAAAAACTGTTTTTT.

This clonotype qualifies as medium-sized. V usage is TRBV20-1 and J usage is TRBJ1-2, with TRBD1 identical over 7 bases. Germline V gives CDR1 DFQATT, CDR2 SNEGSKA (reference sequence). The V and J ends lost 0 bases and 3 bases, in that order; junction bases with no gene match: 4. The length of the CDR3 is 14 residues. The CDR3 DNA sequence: TGCAGTGCTAGAGAGCTTGGGACAGACTATGGCTACACCTTC. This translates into CSARELGTDYGYTF.

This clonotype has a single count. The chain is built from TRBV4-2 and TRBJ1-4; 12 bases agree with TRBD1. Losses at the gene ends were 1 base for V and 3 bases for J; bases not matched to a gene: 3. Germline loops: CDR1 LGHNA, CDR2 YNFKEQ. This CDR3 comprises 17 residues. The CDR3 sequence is CASSQVGQGAANEKLFF. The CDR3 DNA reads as TGTGCCAGCAGCCAAGTGGGACAGGGGGCTGCTAATGAAAAACTGTTTTTT.

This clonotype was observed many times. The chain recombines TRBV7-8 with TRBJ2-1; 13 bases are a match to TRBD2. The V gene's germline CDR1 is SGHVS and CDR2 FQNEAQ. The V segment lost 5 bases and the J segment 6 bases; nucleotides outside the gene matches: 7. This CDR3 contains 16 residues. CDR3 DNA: TGTGCCAGCAGCAGACGACTAGCGGGGGGAACCAATGAGCAGTTCTTC. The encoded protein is CASSRRLAGGTNEQFF. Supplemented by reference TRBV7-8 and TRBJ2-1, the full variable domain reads GAGVSQSPRYKVAKRGQDVALRCDPISGHVSLFWYQQALGQGPEFLTYFQNEAQLDKSGLPSDRFFAERPEGSVSTLKIQRTQQEDSAVYLCASSRRLAGGTNEQFFGPGTRLTVL.

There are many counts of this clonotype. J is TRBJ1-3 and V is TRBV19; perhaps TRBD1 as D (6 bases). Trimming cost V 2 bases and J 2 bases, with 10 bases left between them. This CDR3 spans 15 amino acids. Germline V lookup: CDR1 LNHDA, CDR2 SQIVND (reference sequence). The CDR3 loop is CASSIKAGAGNTIYF. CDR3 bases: TGTGCCAGTAGTATAAAGGCAGGGGCTGGAAACACCATATATTTT. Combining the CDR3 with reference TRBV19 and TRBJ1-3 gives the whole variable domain DGGITQSPKYLFRKEGQNVTLSCEQNLNHDAMYWYRQDPGQGLRLIYYSQIVNDFQKGDIAEGYSVSREKKESFPLTVTSAQKNPTAFYLCASSIKAGAGNTIYFGEGSWLTVV.

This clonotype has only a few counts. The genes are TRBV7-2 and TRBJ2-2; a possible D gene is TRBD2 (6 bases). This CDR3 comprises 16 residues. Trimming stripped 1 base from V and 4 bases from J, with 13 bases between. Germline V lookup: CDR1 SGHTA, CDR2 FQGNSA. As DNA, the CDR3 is TGTGCCAGCAGCTTAGTTGCGGGGTTGGCCACCGGGGAGCTGTTTTTT. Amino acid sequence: CASSLVAGLATGELFF.

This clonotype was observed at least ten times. The CDR3 region has the DNA TGTGCCATCAGCGCTAGCGGGGGGTCTATCTATGAGCAGTTCTTC. Translated, it gives CAISASGGSIYEQFF. V is TRBV10-3 and J is TRBJ2-1; 11 bases align to TRBD2. Germline-derived CDR1 and CDR2 are ENHRY and SYGVKD. CDR3 length: 15 amino acids. V gave up 6 bases and J gave up 8 bases; unmatched junction bases: 9.

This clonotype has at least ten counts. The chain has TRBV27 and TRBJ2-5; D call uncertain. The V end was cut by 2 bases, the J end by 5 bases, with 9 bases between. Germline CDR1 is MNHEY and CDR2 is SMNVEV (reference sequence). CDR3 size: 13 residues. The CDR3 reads CASSLRAYETQYF. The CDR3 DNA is TGTGCCAGCAGTTTACGAGCTTACGAGACCCAGTACTTC.

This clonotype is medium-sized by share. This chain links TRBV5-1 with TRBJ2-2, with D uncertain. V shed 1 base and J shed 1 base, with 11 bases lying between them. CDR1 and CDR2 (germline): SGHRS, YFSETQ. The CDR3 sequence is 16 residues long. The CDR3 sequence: CASSLLVQRNTGELFF. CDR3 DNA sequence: TGCGCCAGCAGCTTGTTGGTACAGAGGAACACCGGGGAGCTGTTTTTT.

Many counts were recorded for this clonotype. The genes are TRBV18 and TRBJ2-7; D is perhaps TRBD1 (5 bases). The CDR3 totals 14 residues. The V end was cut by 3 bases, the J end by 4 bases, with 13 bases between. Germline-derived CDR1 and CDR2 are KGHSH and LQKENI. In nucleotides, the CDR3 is TGTGCCAGCTCACCGGGCAGGGATCTATACGAGCAGTACTTC. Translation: CASSPGRDLYEQYF.

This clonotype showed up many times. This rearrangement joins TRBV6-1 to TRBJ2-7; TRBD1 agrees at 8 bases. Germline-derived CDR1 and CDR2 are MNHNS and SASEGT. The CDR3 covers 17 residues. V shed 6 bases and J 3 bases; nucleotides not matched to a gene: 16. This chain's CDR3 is CASRVGAGGPTLYEQYV. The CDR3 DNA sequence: TGTGCCAGCAGGGTAGGAGCAGGGGGCCCGACCCTCTACGAGCAGTACGTC.

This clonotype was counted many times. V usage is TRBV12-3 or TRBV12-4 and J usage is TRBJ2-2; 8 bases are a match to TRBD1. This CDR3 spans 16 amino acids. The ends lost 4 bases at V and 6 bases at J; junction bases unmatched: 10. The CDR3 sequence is CASSYPGGMEAGELFF. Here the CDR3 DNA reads TGTGCCAGCAGTTATCCAGGGGGCATGGAGGCCGGGGAGCTGTTTTTT.

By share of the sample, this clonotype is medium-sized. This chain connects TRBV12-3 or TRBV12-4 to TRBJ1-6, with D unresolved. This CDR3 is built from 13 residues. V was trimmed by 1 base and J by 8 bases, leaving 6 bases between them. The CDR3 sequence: CASSLGRDSPLHF. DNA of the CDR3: TGTGCCAGCAGTTTAGGACGCGATTCACCCCTCCACTTT.

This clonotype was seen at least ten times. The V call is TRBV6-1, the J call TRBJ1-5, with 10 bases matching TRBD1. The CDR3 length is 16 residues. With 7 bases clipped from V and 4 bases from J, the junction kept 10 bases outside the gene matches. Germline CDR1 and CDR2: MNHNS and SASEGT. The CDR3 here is CASTPRQGAQNQPQHF. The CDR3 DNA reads TGTGCCAGCACCCCAAGACAGGGGGCGCAAAATCAGCCCCAGCATTTT.

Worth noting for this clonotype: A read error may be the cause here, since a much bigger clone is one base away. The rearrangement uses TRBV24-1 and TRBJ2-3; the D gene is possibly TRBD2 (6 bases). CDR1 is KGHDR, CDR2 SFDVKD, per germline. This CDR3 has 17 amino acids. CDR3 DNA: TGTGTCACCAGTGAGGATATTCTAGCGACTAGCACAGATACGCAGTATTTT. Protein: CVTSEDILATSTDTQYF.

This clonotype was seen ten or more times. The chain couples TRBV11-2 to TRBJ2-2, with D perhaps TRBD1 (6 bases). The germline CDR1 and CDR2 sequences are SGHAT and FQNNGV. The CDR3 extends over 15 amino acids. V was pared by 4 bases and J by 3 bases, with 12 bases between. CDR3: CASSSQGYHTGELFF. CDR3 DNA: TGTGCCAGCAGCTCCCAGGGGTATCACACCGGGGAGCTGTTTTTT.